This T cell receptor (beta chain) was sequenced in a study of shared clonotypes between healthy human individuals. It was into CD45RA+ naive and CD45RA-negative memory subsets that the CD4+ cells were split. Study results and caveats: Clonotypes shared by all four donors outscored non-shared clonotypes in generation probability. Naive subsets, compared against memory subsets, generally had larger estimated richness values. Blood was the only sampled material, and tissue repertoires likely differ.

About this clone itself: Its specificity is not known.

The CDR3 runs 14 residues. Germline V gene lookup returns CDR1 SGHNT and CDR2 YENEEA. V was clipped by 4 bases and J by 7 bases, with 15 bases between them. Assay used: immunoSEQ multiplex PCR; TCRdb lists only in-frame clones, some missing. This table holds some 1.4 million clones, around 97% found once. The chain combines TRBV11-3 with TRBJ2-3; D remains unclear. This sequence was found in a man aged 30 to 45 in good health. The sample was naive CD4+ T cells sorted from blood. The subset was: CD45RA+ positively selected. The CDR3 loop is CASSSGEYAYTQYF. The CDR3 region has the DNA TGTGCCAGCAGCTCCGGAGAGTACGCATATACGCAGTATTTT.